This T cell receptor beta chain was sequenced during a study of blood T cells in healthy people across ages. This CDR3 is built from 14 residues. V dropped 6 bases and J dropped 1 base, with 12 bases sitting between them. Germline V lookup: CDR1 MNHEY, CDR2 SMNVEV (reference sequence). This clonotype was counted between two and nine times. The antigen is undetermined. Extractions gave at least 6 micrograms of total RNA per sample. The authors ran a second PCR of about 7 to 11 cycles using a sample-barcoded 5' primer and a J-beta primer mix. MiXCR, applied by TCRdb to the 5' RACE reads, yields one record per CDR3 protein. In the table there are under 800,000 distinct CDR3 sequences, roughly 45% of which are singletons. General study results and limits: What prevented conclusive comparison of naive and antigen-experienced cells was that PBMCs were unsorted. Relative to aged donors, long-lived donors carried more naive CD4+ cells and displayed higher diversity.

This chain links TRBV27 with TRBJ1-1; no definite D call. This sequence originates from a woman aged 55-75 years in good health. Sequencing was performed on blood. CDR3 DNA sequence: TGTGCCAGCAGCCCAAGACAATCGAACACTGAAGCTTTCTTT. Its translation is CASSPRQSNTEAFF.